The source of this TCR beta chain is a study of shared T cell receptors in the human thymus. Some clones are missing from TCRdb's copy, which holds only in-frame ones; the method was immunoSEQ multiplex PCR. The table lists some 760,000 clones, roughly 88% of them singletons. The sample was also linked to a second study, of human thymus T cells.

This clonotype originated in a girl under three years old with a congenital heart defect. Sequenced material: thymocytes.

DNA for the CDR3: TGTGCCAGCAGTTTGGGCCAGGGGCCAGATACGCAGTATTTT. It yields the protein CASSLGQGPDTQYF. The rearrangement links TRBV27 to TRBJ2-3; D possibly corresponds to TRBD1 (6 bases). This CDR3 comprises 14 residues. CDR1 and CDR2 from the germline V gene are MNHEY and SMNVEV (reference sequence). V dropped 3 bases and J dropped 4 bases, with 11 bases sitting between them.